Listed here is a single T cell receptor beta chain. TCRdb's table, derived via immunoSEQ multiplex PCR, lists solely in-frame clones and lacks some. The profile covers roughly 590,000 clones, with just under 97% appearing a single time and 0.1% to 0.11% taken by the ten largest. The naive CD8 fraction comprised CD45RO-negative cells positively selected for CCR7 and excluded terminally differentiated effector memory CD45RA+ cells. In germline, CDR1 is ENHRY, CDR2 SYGVKD. The V gene end was trimmed by 10 bases and the J gene end by 5 bases; junction bases not matched to a gene: 24. This CDR3 spans 18 amino acids. The data belong to a study of shared clonotypes between healthy human individuals.

The genes are TRBV10-3 and TRBJ2-7; TRBD2 matches at 9 bases. The TCR comes from a woman aged 25 to 39 in good health. What was sequenced was naive CD8+ T cells sorted from blood. In DNA form, the CDR3 reads TGTGCCACCAAAGGAGGTGAGATTAGCGGGAGAGGCAGTCACGAGCAGTACTTC. It yields the protein CATKGGEISGRGSHEQYF.